A single sample gave rise to the 2 T cell receptor beta chains below, sequenced in a study of blood T cell repertoires in COVID-19. TCRdb's copy holds only in-frame clones and misses some; the assay was immunoSEQ multiplex PCR. The data show 200,000 to 300,000 clones, with around 87% seen just once and around 2.5% held by the top ten. The source material was peripheral blood. These receptors all stem from a woman between 45 and 65 years old with acute or convalescent COVID-19.

This clone was observed once. The chain recombines TRBV12-2 with TRBJ2-7; the DNA was not used to check the table's D call, TRBD2. TRBV12-2 is a known pseudogene. The CDR3 sequence is 14 residues long. As DNA, the CDR3 is TGTGCAAGGATGTCTAGGACTAGCAGGTACGAGCAGTACTTC. Its translation is CARMSRTSRYEQYF.

The chain recombines TRBV14 with TRBJ2-1; D unclear. V was pared by 1 base and J by 5 bases, with 6 bases between. The CDR3 runs to 13 residues. The germline CDR1 and CDR2 sequences are SGHDN and FVKESK. The CDR3 DNA follows: TGTGCCAGCAGCCAAGGGCCCCACAATGAGCAGTTCTTC. Residues: CASSQGPHNEQFF.